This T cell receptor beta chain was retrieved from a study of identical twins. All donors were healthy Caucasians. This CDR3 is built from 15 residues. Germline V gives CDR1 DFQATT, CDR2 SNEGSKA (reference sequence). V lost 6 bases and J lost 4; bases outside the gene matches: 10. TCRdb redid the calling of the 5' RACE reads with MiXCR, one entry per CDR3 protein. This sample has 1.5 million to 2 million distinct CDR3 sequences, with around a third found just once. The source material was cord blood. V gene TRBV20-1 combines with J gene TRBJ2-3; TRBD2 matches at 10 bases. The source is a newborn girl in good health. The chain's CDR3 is CSALLSGGVADTQYF. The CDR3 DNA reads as TGCAGTGCGTTACTCAGCGGGGGGGTCGCAGATACGCAGTATTTT.